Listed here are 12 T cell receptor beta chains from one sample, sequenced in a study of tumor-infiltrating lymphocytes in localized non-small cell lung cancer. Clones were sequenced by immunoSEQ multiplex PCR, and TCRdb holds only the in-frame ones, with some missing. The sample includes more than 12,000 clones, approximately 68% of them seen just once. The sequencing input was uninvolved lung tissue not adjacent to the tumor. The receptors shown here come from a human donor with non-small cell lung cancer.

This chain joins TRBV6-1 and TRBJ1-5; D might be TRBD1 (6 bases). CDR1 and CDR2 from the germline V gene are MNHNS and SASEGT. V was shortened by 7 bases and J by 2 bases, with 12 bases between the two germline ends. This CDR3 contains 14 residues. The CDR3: CASKGVVGNQPQHF. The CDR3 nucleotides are TGTGCCAGCAAGGGGGTTGTGGGCAATCAGCCCCAGCATTTT.

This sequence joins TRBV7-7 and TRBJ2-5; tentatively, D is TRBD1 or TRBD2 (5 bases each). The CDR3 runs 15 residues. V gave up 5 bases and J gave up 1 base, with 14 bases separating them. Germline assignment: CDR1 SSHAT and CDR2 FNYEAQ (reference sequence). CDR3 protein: CASSLRVGSQETQYF. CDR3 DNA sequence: TGTGCCAGCAGCCTCAGGGTAGGGAGCCAAGAGACCCAGTACTTC.

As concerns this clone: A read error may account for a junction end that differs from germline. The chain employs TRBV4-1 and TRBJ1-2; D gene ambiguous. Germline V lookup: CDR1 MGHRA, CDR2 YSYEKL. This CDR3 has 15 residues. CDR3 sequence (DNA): TGCGCCAGCACCCAAGGAGAAGTGAGGGACTATGGCTACACCTTC. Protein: CASTQGEVRDYGYTF.

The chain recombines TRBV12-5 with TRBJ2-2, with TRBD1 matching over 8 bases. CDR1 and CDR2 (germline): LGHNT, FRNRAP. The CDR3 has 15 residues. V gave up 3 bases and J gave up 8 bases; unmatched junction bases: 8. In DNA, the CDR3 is TGTGCTAGTGGTTTTGGACAGGGCGGTTCGGGGGAGCTGTTTTTT. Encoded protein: CASGFGQGGSGELFF.

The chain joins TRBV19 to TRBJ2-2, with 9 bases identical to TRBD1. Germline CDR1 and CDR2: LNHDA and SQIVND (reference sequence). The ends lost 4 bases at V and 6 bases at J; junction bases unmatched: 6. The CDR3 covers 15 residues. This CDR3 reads CASSTHRGRAGELFF. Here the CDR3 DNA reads TGTGCCAGTAGTACCCACAGGGGGCGGGCCGGGGAGCTGTTTTTT.

Written as DNA, the CDR3 is TGTGCCAGCAGCAGGGACAGGGAGGATCTGGGGAAACTGTTTTTT. Its protein is CASSRDREDLGKLFF. The rearrangement links TRBV11-2 to TRBJ1-4, with 9 bases fitting TRBD1. Germline trimming cut 5 bases from V and 11 bases from J; bases unmatched to any gene: 12. The CDR3 has 15 amino acids. Germline CDR1 is SGHAT and CDR2 is FQNNGV.

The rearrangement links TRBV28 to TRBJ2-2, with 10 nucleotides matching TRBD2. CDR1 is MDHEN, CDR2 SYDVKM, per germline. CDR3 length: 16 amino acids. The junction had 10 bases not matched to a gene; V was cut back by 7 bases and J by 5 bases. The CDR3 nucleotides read TGTGCCAGCACCGAAGCGGGAGGGCTGCGTACCGGGGAGCTGTTTTTT. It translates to CASTEAGGLRTGELFF. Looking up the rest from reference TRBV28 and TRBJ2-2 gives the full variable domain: DVKVTQSSRYLVKRTGEKVFLECVQDMDHENMFWYRQDPGLGLRLIYFSYDVKMKEKGDIPEGYSVSREKKERFSLILESASTNQTSMYLCASTEAGGLRTGELFFGEGSRLTVL.

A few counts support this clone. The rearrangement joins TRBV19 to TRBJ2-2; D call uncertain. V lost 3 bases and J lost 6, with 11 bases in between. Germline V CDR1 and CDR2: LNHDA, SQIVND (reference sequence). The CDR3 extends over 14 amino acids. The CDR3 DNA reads TGTGCCAGTAGTATCTCAGGCCCGGCCGGGGAGCTGTTTTTT. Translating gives CASSISGPAGELFF.

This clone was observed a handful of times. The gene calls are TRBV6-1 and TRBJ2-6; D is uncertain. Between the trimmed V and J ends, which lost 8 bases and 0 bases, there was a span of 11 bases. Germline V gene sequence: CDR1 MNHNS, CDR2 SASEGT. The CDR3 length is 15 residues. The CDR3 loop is CASGLGISGANVLTF. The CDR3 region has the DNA TGTGCCAGCGGCCTTGGGATCTCTGGGGCCAACGTCCTGACTTTC.

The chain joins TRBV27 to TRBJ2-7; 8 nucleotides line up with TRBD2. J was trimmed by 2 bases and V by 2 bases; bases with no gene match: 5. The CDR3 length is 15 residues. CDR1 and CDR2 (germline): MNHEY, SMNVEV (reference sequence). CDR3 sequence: CASSLGGRLAYEQYF. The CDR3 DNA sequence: TGTGCCAGCAGTTTAGGCGGGAGGCTAGCCTACGAGCAGTACTTC.

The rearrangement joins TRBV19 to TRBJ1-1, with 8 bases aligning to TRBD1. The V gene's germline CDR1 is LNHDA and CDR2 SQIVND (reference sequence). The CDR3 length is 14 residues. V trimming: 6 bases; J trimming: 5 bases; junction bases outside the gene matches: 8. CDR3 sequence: CASRQQGVWTEAFF. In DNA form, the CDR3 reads TGTGCCAGTAGGCAACAGGGGGTGTGGACTGAAGCTTTCTTT.

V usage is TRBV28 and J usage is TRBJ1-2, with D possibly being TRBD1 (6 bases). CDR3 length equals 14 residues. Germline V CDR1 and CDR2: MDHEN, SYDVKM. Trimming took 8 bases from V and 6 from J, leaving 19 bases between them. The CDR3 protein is CASLGQRVFNGYTF. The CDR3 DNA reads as TGTGCCAGCCTAGGACAGCGGGTTTTCAATGGCTACACCTTC.